Listed here are 20 T cell receptor beta chains from one sample, sequenced in a study of blood T cells in healthy people across ages. Together with a sample-barcoded 5' primer, a J-beta primer mix was included in a second PCR lasting about 7 to 12 cycles. Each CDR3 protein gets one entry after TCRdb re-called the 5' RACE reads with MiXCR. Here the sample spans about 1.7 million distinct CDR3 sequences, 28% being singletons. Material: blood. The receptors were sampled from a woman aged 30 to 39 in good health.

This clonotype was counted between two and nine times. The chain carries TRBV9 and TRBJ2-3; D could derive from TRBD1 or TRBD2 (5 bases each). Germline V gene sequence: CDR1 SGDLS, CDR2 YYNGEE. The CDR3 loop spans 13 amino acids. Trimming took off 6 bases at V and 6 bases at J, with 14 bases between the two ends. CDR3 loop: CASTRGVADTQYF. In DNA form, the CDR3 reads TGTGCCAGCACCCGGGGCGTAGCGGATACGCAGTATTTT.

This clonotype has only a few counts. The chain joins TRBV10-3 to TRBJ2-3; D gene ambiguous. This CDR3 has 15 residues. Germline CDR1 is ENHRY and CDR2 is SYGVKD. Trimming removed 0 bases at V and 3 bases at J, with 10 bases between. This chain's CDR3 is CAISESRTSTDTQYF. The CDR3 DNA reads TGTGCCATCAGTGAGTCGAGGACCTCGACAGATACGCAGTATTTT.

V and J are TRBV5-1 and TRBJ2-3; D might be TRBD1 (6 bases). This CDR3 contains 13 residues. Trimming left V 3 bases short and J 11 bases short, with 16 bases between. Germline V gene lookup returns CDR1 SGHRS and CDR2 YFSETQ. The CDR3 spells CASSSGEDQRQYF. In DNA, the CDR3 is TGCGCCAGCAGCTCAGGGGAAGACCAAAGGCAGTATTTT.

The sample holds many counts of this clonotype. The chain carries TRBV20-1 and TRBJ1-2; D remains ambiguous. The germline gives CDR1 DFQATT, CDR2 SNEGSKA (reference sequence). The CDR3 runs 13 residues. V was trimmed by 3 bases and J by 8 bases, leaving 16 bases between them. The CDR3 DNA reads as TGCAGTGCTAGGGACGCTCCCTCCGGGGGCTACACCTTC. It translates to CSARDAPSGGYTF.

The chain recombines TRBV10-2 with TRBJ2-5, with D hard to call. Germline values: CDR1 WSHSY, CDR2 SAAADI. V shed 1 base and J shed 4 bases, with 7 bases lying between them. The CDR3 length is 13 residues. The CDR3 region has the DNA TGCGCCAGCAGTGAGTGGTCGGTAGAGACCCAGTACTTC. This codes for CASSEWSVETQYF.

This chain links TRBV20-1 with TRBJ2-3; D gene ambiguous. This CDR3 is 16 amino acids long. CDR1 DFQATT and CDR2 SNEGSKA come from the germline V gene (reference sequence). V was trimmed by 0 bases and J by 0 bases, leaving 13 bases between them. CDR3 bases: TGCAGTGCTAGAGATCGCCGCTACTTAAGCACAGATACGCAGTATTTT. It is translated as CSARDRRYLSTDTQYF.

The genes are TRBV5-1 and TRBJ2-1; TRBD2 aligns across 9 bases. The germline V gene has CDR1 SGHRS and CDR2 YFSETQ. CDR3 length: 14 amino acids. After removal of 6 bases from V and 5 bases from J, the junction contained 6 bases not matched to a gene. CDR3 in amino acids: CASTDAGGNNEQFF. The DNA for the CDR3 is TGCGCCAGCACCGATGCGGGGGGGAACAATGAGCAGTTCTTC.

This clonotype was counted a few times. The J gene is TRBJ1-1, the V gene TRBV7-2, with 10 bases aligning to TRBD1. The length of the CDR3 is 16 residues. Germline values: CDR1 SGHTA, CDR2 FQGNSA. Germline trimming cut 7 bases from V and 5 bases from J; bases unmatched to any gene: 13. The CDR3 region has the DNA TGTGCCAGCACCCTTCCGGGACAGGGGAGATGGACTGAAGCTTTCTTT. This sequence encodes CASTLPGQGRWTEAFF.

This clonotype was observed once. A much larger clone lies one base from this, so it may be a read error. J is TRBJ2-7 and V is TRBV4-1; D call uncertain. Germline lookup yields CDR1 MGHRA and CDR2 YSYEKL. The CDR3 is 15 residues long. Written as DNA, the CDR3 is TGCGCCAACAGCCAAGTTTCCACGAGCTCCTACGAGCAGTACTTC. It specifies CANSQVSTSSYEQYF.

The chain combines TRBV3-1 with TRBJ2-6; TRBD2 matches 9 bases. After removal of 1 base from V and 2 bases from J, the junction contained 6 bases not matched to a gene. Germline V gene lookup returns CDR1 LGHDT and CDR2 YNNKEL (reference sequence). The CDR3 covers 18 residues. The CDR3 sequence: CASSQGSSGGTGANVLTF. CDR3 coding DNA: TGTGCCAGCAGCCAAGGAAGTAGCGGGGGTACTGGGGCCAACGTCCTGACTTTC.

The chain recombines TRBV19 with TRBJ2-1; D is unclear. The ends were cut back, 10 bases at V and 0 bases at J, with 10 bases in the middle. The germline V gene has CDR1 LNHDA and CDR2 SQIVND (reference sequence). The CDR3 is 13 amino acids. The CDR3 loop is CATTLSSYNEQFF. CDR3 nucleotide sequence: TGTGCCACCACCCTTAGCTCCTACAATGAGCAGTTCTTC.

CDR3 sequence reads: CAIRDLENNEQFF. The CDR3 DNA reads TGTGCCATCCGGGACCTCGAGAACAATGAGCAGTTCTTC. This chain joins TRBV10-3 and TRBJ2-1; perhaps D is TRBD1 or TRBD2 (5 bases each). CDR1 is ENHRY, CDR2 SYGVKD, per germline. V was cut by 8 bases and J by 5 bases, with 13 bases left in between. The CDR3 has 13 amino acids.

This clonotype has just a few counts. This chain uses TRBV28 with TRBJ1-5, with D perhaps TRBD1 (6 bases). The CDR3 spans 19 residues. Germline V gene sequence: CDR1 MDHEN, CDR2 SYDVKM. V was trimmed by 3 bases and J by 2 bases, leaving 23 bases between them. CDR3 loop: CASSFRRGRLDMGNQPQHF. CDR3 nucleotides: TGTGCCAGCAGTTTCCGGAGGGGGAGGCTCGATATGGGCAATCAGCCCCAGCATTTT.

CDR3 sequence reads: CASTKGQEDTEAFF. CDR3 nucleotides: TGTGCCAGCACTAAGGGACAGGAAGACACTGAAGCTTTCTTT. The J gene is TRBJ1-1, the V gene TRBV12-3 or TRBV12-4, with 8 bases lining up with TRBD1. The CDR3 has 14 amino acids. After removal of 7 bases from V and 3 bases from J, the junction contained 7 bases not matched to a gene.

Comment on this clonotype: This may come from a read error, since a much larger clone is one base off. In this CDR3 the conserved last residue, phenylalanine or tryptophan, is missing, so a read error is likely. The V call is TRBV7-2, the J call TRBJ2-7, with D perhaps matching TRBD2 (6 bases). V lost 1 base and J lost 4, with 23 bases in between. Germline lookup yields CDR1 SGHTA and CDR2 FQGNSA. The CDR3 length is 18 residues. The CDR3 DNA is TGTGCCAGCAGCTTAGTTCTAGCGATCAGAGAATTAGGTTACGAGCAGTACTTA. It specifies CASSLVLAIRELGYEQYL.

This clonotype has only a few counts. The chain employs TRBV7-8 and TRBJ2-2; D unresolved. CDR3 length: 15 residues. Germline loops: CDR1 SGHVS, CDR2 FQNEAQ. The V end was cut by 5 bases, the J end by 5 bases, with 15 bases between. In DNA form, the CDR3 reads TGTGCCAGCAGCCTACAGATCGTCCTGACCGGGGAGCTGTTTTTT. Its protein is CASSLQIVLTGELFF. Full variable domain (rest looked up from reference TRBV7-8 and TRBJ2-2): GAGVSQSPRYKVAKRGQDVALRCDPISGHVSLFWYQQALGQGPEFLTYFQNEAQLDKSGLPSDRFFAERPEGSVSTLKIQRTQQEDSAVYLCASSLQIVLTGELFFGEGSRLTVL.

This clonotype has just a few counts. This chain uses TRBV24-1 with TRBJ2-1; D remains ambiguous. Deletions cut 0 bases from V and 10 bases from J, with 9 bases between. This CDR3 has 13 amino acids. The germline V gene encodes CDR1 KGHDR and CDR2 SFDVKD. The CDR3 spells CATSDLVEKEQFF. The CDR3 DNA reads as TGTGCCACCAGTGATTTGGTCGAAAAGGAGCAGTTCTTC.

Concerning this clonotype: A much more abundant neighbour one base away suggests this may be a read error. The chain links TRBV4-1 to TRBJ1-2; D might be TRBD1 (5 bases). This CDR3 has 14 amino acids. Germline V gene lookup returns CDR1 MGHRA and CDR2 YSYEKL. As DNA, the CDR3 is TGCGCCAGCGGCCAGCGCCAGGGAGGCTATGGCTACACCTTC. Protein product: CASGQRQGGYGYTF.

This chain uses TRBV5-1 with TRBJ2-1; 7 bases are shared with TRBD2. Germline V gene sequence: CDR1 SGHRS, CDR2 YFSETQ. CDR3 length: 15 amino acids. V lost 1 base, J lost 8 bases, and 9 bases stayed unmatched. The CDR3 region is CASSLPTGGRDEQFF. CDR3 coding DNA: TGCGCCAGCAGCTTGCCGACGGGAGGAAGAGATGAGCAGTTCTTC.

The rearrangement joins TRBV6-1 to TRBJ2-5, with D unresolved. CDR1 is MNHNS, CDR2 SASEGT, per germline. The V and J ends lost 7 bases and 2 bases respectively, with 20 bases between them. The CDR3 length is 16 residues. DNA for the CDR3: TGTGCCAGCAACCCCACCCTCGCGGCTCAGCAAGAGACCCAGTACTTC. Translated, it gives CASNPTLAAQQETQYF.